This TCR beta chain was sequenced for a study of blood T cell repertoires in COVID-19. J gave up 4 bases and V 1 base, and 13 bases lay outside the gene matches. The CDR3 length is 18 residues. Per the germline V gene, CDR1 is LGHNA and CDR2 is YNFKEQ. Profiled with immunoSEQ multiplex PCR; TCRdb holds only in-frame clones, not every one. Here the sample spans approximately 300,000 clones, roughly 86% being singletons. Sample: PBMCs or T cells enriched from blood (not recorded which). V is TRBV4-2 and J is TRBJ1-5; 7 bases fit TRBD1. This TCR was sampled from a woman under 40 who had recovered from COVID-19. This chain's CDR3 is CASSQVGDRVFRNQPQHF. In DNA, the CDR3 is TGTGCCAGCAGCCAAGTCGGCGACAGGGTATTTCGGAATCAGCCCCAGCATTTT.